This T cell receptor (beta chain) derives from a study of blood T cell repertoires in COVID-19. Across the study: The study drew acute and convalescent COVID-19 samples from the United States, Italy and Spain. PBMCs, B-cell-depleted T cells, or T cells were the source of the cDNA or gDNA that made up the material.

The authors' processing: Scientists estimated how many nucleated cells there were by amplifying reference gene primers. This table comes from immunoSEQ multiplex PCR, and its TCRdb copy is limited to in-frame clones, with some not included. That table gives V, J and clone size, and the DNA gave D and trimming. The sample has about 230,000 clones, 65% to 85% seen once. V was cut by 2 bases and J by 1 base, with 8 bases left in between. There are 14 residues in the CDR3. Germline CDR1 is LNHDA and CDR2 is SQIVND (reference sequence). The chain is built from TRBV19 and TRBJ2-5; tentative D call: TRBD1 (5 bases). This receptor was obtained from a man between 40 and 49 years old with active or convalescent COVID-19. Sequencing was performed on peripheral blood. The CDR3 DNA is TGTGCCAGTAGTATAAGCAGGGCCCAAGAGACCCAGTACTTC. This gives the protein CASSISRAQETQYF.